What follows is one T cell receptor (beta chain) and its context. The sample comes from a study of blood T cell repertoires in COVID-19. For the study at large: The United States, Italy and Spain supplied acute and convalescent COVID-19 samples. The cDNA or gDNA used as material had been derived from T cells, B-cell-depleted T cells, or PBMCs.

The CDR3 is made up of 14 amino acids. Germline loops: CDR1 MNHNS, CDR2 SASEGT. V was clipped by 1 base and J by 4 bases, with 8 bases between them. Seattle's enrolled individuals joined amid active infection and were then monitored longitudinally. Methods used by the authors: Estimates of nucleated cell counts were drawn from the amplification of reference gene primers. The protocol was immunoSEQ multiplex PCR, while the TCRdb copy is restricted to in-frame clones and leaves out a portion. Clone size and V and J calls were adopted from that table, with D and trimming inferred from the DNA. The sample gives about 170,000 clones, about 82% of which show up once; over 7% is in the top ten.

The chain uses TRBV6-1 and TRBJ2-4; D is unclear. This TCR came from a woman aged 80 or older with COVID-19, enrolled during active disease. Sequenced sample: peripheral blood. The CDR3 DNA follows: TGTGCCAGCAGTGAAGTCGCAGTTAAAAACATTCAGTACTTC. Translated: CASSEVAVKNIQYF.